The clone carrying this T cell receptor (beta chain) was seen once. Antigen unknown. The CDR3 spans 13 residues. Germline V gene lookup returns CDR1 SGHVS and CDR2 FQNEAQ. Trimming cost V 5 bases and J 15 bases; bases outside gene matches: 6. The data were taken from a study of OX40 agonist ivuxolimab in advanced cancers. Study in general: Dose-escalation subjects each had hepatocellular carcinoma, melanoma, renal cell or head and neck cancer.

Overall study results and limits: Antigen specificity remained undetermined for the expanded peripheral T cells. The mean number of expanded clones was higher in CD8+ T cells than in CD4+. Circulating CD4+ and CD8+ T cells showed clonal expansion by week 6 at 0.1 to 3.0 mg/kg.

The repertoire was sequenced with immunoSEQ multiplex PCR; TCRdb's copy has only in-frame clones and lacks some. The table has approximately 90,000 clones, 75% to 95% seen once; the top ten hold roughly 2.5%. This TCR came from an adult with an advanced solid tumor such as melanoma, head and neck, liver or kidney cancer. The chain couples TRBV7-8 to TRBJ2-1, with 14 positions matching TRBD2. The source material was CD4+ or CD8+ T cells sorted from blood, sampled in a trial of the OX40 agonist ivuxolimab. The CDR3 sequence is CASSRGLAGVVFF. The CDR3 DNA reads TGTGCCAGCAGCAGGGGACTAGCGGGAGTCGTGTTCTTC.